This entry is about one TCR beta chain. The entry originates in a study of technical replicates of blood from a handful of donors. J gave up 1 base and V 2 bases, and 6 bases lay outside the gene matches. CDR1 GTSNPN and CDR2 SVGIG come from the germline V gene (reference sequence). The CDR3 length is 16 residues. TCRdb keeps only in-frame clones here, not all; method: immunoSEQ multiplex PCR. The sample lists around 72,000 clones, 95% to 98% occurring once. This sequence was found in a human donor in good health. Sequencing input: T cells isolated from PBMCs. The chain links TRBV30 to TRBJ2-3; 10 bases map to TRBD2. CDR3 sequence: CAWSTTGTSGTDTQYF. The DNA of the CDR3 is TGTGCCTGGAGTACAACCGGGACTAGCGGCACAGATACGCAGTATTTT.